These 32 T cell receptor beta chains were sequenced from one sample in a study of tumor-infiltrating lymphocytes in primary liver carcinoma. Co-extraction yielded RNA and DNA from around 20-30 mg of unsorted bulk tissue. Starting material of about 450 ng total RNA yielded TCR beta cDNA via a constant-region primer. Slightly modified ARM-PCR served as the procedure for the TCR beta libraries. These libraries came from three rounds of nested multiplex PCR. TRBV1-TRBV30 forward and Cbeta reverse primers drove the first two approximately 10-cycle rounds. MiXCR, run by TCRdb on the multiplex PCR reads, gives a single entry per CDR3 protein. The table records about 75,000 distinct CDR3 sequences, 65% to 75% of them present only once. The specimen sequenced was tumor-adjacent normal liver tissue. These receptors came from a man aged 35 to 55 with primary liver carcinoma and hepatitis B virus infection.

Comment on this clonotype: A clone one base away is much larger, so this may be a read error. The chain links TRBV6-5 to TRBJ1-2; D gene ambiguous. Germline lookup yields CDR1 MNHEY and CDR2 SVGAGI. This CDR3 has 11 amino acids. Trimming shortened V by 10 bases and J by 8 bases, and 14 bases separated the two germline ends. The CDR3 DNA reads TGTGCCAACACCGATGGGAGAGGCTACACCTTC. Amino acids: CANTDGRGYTF.

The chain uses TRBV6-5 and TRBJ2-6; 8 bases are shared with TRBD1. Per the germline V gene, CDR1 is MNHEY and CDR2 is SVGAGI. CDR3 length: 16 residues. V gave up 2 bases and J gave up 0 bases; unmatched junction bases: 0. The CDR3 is CASSYTGGSGANVLTF. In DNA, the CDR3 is TGTGCCAGCAGTTACACAGGGGGCTCTGGGGCCAACGTCCTGACTTTC.

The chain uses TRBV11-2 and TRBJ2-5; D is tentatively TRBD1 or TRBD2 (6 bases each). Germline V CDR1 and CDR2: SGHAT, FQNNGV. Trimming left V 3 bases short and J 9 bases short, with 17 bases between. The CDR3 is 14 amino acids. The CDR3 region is CASSFGGSQDAQYF. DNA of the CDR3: TGTGCCAGCAGCTTCGGGGGCAGCCAAGATGCCCAGTACTTC.

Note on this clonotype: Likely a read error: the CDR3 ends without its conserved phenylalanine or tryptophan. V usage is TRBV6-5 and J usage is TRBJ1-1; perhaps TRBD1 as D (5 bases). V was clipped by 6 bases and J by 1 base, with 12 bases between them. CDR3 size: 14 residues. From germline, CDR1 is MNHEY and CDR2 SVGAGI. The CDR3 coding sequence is TGTGCCAGCAGATCCGGGACGCAGAACACTGAAGCTTTCTTA. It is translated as CASRSGTQNTEAFL.

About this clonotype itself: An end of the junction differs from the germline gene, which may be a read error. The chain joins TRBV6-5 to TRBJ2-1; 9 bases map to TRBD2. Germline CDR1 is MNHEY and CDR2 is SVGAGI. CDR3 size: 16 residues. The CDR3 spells CGSSLDSGSARNKQFF. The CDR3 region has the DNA TGTGGCAGCAGCCTTGATAGCGGGAGCGCCCGCAATAAGCAGTTCTTC.

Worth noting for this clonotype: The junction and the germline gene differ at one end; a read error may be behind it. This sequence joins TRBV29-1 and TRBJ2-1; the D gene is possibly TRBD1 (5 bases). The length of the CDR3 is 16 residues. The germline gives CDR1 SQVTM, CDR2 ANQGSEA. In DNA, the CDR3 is TGCAGCGTTGAAGCCGGACAAGGAAAAGGATACAATGAGCATTTCTTC. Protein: CSVEAGQGKGYNEHFF.

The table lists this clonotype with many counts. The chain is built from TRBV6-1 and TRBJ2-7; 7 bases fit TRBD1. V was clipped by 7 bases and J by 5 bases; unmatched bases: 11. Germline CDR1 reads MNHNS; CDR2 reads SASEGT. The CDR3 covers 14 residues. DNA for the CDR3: TGTGCCAGCATGGTGGACAGGCTGGTCAACGAGCAGTACTTC. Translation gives CASMVDRLVNEQYF.

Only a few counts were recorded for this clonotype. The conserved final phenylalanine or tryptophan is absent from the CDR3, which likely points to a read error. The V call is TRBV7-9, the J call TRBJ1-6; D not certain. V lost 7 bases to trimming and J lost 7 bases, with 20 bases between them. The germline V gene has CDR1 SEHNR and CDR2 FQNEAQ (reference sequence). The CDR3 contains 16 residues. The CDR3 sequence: CASIGQGNIGNSPLHL. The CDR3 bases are TGTGCCAGCATAGGCCAAGGGAATATTGGCAATTCACCCCTCCACCTT.

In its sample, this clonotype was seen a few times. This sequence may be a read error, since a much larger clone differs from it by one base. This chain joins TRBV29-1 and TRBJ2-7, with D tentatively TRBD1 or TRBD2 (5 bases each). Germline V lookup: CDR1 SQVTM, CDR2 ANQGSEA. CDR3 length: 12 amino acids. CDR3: CGVSPGSYEQYF. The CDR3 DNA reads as TGCGGCGTGTCCCCAGGGAGCTACGAGCAGTACTTC.

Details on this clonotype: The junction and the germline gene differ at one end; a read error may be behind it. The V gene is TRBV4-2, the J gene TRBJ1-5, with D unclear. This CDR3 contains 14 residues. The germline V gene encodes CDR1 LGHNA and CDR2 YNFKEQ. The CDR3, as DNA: TGTGCCAGCAGTCAAGGATGGAGTAATCAGCCCCAGCATTTT. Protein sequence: CASSQGWSNQPQHF.

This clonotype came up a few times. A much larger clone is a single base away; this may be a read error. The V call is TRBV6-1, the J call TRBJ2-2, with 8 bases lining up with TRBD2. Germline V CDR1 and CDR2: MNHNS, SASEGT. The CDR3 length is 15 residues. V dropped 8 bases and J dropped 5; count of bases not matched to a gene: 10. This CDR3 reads CASGDGLARTGELFF. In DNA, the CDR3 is TGTGCCAGCGGAGACGGACTAGCTAGAACCGGGGAGCTGTTTTTT.

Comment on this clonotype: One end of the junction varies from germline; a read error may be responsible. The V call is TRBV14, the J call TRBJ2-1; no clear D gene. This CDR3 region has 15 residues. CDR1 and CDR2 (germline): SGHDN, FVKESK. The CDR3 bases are TGTGCCAGCAGCCCACAGAGGAGCTCCTACAATGAGCATTTCTTC. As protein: CASSPQRSSYNEHFF.

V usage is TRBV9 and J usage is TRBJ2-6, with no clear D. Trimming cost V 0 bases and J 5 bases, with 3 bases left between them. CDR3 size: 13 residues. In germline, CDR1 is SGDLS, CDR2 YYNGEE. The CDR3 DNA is TGTGCCAGCAGCGTAGGCAGGGCCAACGTCCTGACTTTC. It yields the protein CASSVGRANVLTF.

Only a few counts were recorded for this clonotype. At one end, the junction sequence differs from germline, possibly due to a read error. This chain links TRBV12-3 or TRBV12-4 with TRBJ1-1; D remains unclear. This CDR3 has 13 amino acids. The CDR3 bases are TGTGCCAGCAGTTTCAAAAGCGGCACTGATGCTTTCTTT. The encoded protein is CASSFKSGTDAFF.

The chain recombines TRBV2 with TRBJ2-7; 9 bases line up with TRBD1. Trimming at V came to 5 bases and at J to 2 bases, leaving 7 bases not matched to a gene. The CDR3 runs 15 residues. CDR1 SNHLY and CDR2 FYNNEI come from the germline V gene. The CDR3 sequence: CASSPTGGPTYEQYF. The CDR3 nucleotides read TGTGCCAGCAGTCCCACAGGGGGCCCGACCTACGAGCAGTACTTC.

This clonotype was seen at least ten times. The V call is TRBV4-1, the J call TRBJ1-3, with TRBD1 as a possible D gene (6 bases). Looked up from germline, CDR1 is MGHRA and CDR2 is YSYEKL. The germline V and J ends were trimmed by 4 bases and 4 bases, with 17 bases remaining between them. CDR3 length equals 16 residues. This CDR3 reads CASSPRQDFSGNTIYF. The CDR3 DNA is TGCGCCAGCAGCCCCCGACAGGACTTCTCAGGAAACACCATATATTTT.

This chain's CDR3 is CASSLVCEQYF. The CDR3 bases are TGTGCCAGCAGCTTGGTCTGCGAGCAGTACTTC. This chain connects TRBV5-5 to TRBJ2-7; D is undetermined. The CDR3 totals 11 residues. Germline V gene sequence: CDR1 SGHKS, CDR2 YYEKEE (reference sequence). V lost 0 bases and J lost 6, with 4 bases in between.

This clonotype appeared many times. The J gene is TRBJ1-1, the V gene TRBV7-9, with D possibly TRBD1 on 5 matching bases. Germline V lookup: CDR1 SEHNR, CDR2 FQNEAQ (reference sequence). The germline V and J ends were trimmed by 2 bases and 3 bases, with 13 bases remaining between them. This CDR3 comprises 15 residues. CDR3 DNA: TGTGCCAGCAGCTTAACCTCAGGGAGGGACACTGAAGCTTTCTTT. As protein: CASSLTSGRDTEAFF.

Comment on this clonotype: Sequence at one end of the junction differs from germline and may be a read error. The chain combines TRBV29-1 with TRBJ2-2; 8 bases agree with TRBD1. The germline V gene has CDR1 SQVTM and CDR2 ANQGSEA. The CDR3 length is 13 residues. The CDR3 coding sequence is TGCAGCGTTGATGGACAGGGCACCGGGGAGCCGTTTTTT. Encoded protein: CSVDGQGTGEPFF.

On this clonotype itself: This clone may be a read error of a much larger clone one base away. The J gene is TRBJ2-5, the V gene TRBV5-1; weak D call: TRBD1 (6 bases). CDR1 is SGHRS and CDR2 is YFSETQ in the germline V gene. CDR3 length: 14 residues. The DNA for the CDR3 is TGCACCAGCAGCTTACAGGGACACCAAGAGACCCAGTACTTC. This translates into CTSSLQGHQETQYF. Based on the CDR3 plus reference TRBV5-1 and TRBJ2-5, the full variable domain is KAGVTQTPRYLIKTRGQQVTLSCSPISGHRSVSWYQQTPGQGLQFLFEYFSETQRNKGNFPGRFSGRQFSNSRSEMNVSTLELGDSALYLCTSSLQGHQETQYFGPGTRLLVL.

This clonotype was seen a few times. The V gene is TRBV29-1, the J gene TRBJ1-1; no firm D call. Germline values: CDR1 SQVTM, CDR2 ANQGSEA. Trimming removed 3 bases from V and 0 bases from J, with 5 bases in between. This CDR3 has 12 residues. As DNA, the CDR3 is TGCAGCGTTGACAGGATGAACACTGAAGCTTTCTTT. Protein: CSVDRMNTEAFF.

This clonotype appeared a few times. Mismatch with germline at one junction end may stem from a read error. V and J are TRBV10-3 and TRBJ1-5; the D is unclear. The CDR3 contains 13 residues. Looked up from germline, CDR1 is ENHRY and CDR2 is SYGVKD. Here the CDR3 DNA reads TGTACCATCAGTGAGTCTAGGGAGCAGCCCCGGCATTTT. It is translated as CTISESREQPRHF.

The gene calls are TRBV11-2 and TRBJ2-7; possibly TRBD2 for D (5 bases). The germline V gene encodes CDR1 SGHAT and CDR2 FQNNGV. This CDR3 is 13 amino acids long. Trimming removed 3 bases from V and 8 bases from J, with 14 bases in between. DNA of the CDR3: TGTGCCAGCAGCTTCAGAGTGGCTAGCAAGCAGTACTTC. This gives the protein CASSFRVASKQYF. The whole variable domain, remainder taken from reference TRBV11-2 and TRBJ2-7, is EAGVAQSPRYKIIEKRQSVAFWCNPISGHATLYWYQQILGQGPKLLIQFQNNGVVDDSQLPKDRFSAERLKGVDSTLKIQPAKLEDSAVYLCASSFRVASKQYFGPGTRLTVT.

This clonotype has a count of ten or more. The CDR3 DNA reads TGCGGGGGGACAGGGTACAATGAGCAGTTCTTC. Its protein is CGGTGYNEQFF. The V gene is TRBV29-1, the J gene TRBJ2-1; TRBD1 matches 9 bases. The CDR3 sequence is 11 residues long. CDR1 is SQVTM, CDR2 ANQGSEA, per germline.

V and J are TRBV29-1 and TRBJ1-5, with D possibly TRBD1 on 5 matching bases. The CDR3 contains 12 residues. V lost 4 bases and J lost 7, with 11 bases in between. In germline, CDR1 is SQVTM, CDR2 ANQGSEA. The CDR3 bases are TGCAGCGTTGCTCAGGGATGGCAGCCCCAGCATTTT. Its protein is CSVAQGWQPQHF.

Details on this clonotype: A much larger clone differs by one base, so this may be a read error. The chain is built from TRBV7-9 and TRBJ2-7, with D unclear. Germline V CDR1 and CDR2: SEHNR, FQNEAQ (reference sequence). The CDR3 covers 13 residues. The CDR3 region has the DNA TGTGTCAGCAGCGTAGCTGACTCCTACGAGCAGTACTTC. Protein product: CVSSVADSYEQYF.

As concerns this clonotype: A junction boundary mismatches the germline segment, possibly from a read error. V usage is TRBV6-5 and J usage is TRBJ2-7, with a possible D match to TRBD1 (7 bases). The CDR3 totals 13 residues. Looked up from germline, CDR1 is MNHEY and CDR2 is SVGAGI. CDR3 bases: TGTGCCAGCAGGAACCAGGGGGGTTACGACCAGCACTTC. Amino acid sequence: CASRNQGGYDQHF.

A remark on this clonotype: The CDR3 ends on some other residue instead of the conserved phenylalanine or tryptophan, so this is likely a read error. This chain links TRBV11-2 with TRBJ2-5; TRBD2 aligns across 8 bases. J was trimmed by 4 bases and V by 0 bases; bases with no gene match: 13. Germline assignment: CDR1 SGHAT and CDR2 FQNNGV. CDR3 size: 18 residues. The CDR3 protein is CASSLDSWSSGRGETQYY. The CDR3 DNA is TGTGCCAGCAGCTTAGATTCGTGGTCCAGCGGGAGAGGAGAGACCCAGTACTAC.

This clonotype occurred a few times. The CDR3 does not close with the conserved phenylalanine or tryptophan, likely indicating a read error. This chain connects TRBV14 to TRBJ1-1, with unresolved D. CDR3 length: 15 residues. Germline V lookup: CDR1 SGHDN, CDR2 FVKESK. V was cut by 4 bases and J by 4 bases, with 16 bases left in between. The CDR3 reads CASSPRLGVGTEAFL. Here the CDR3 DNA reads TGTGCCAGCAGCCCCAGACTTGGGGTAGGCACTGAAGCTTTCTTA.

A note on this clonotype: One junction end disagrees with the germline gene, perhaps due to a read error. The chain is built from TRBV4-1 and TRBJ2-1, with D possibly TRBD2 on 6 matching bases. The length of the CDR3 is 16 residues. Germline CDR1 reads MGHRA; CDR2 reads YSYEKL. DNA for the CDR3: TGCGCCAGCAGCCAAGAGGGTCTAGTGGGGGGTAGTGAGCTGTTCTTC. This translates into CASSQEGLVGGSELFF.

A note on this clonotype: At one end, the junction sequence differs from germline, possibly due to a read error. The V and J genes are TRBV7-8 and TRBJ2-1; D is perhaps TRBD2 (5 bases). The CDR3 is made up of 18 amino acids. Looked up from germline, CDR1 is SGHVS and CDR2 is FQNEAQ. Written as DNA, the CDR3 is TGTGCCAGCAGTCCGCTTGGAGGCTCAGAGGTCTCCTTCAATGAGCAGTTCTTC. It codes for CASSPLGGSEVSFNEQFF.

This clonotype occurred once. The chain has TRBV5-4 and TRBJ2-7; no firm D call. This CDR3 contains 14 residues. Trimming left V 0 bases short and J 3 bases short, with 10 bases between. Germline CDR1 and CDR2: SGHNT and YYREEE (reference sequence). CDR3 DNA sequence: TGTGCCAGCAGCTTGGATCGCAGCCTCTACGAGCAGTACTTC. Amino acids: CASSLDRSLYEQYF.